This T cell receptor (beta chain) emerged from a study of T-cell reconstitution after alpha-beta-depleted transplantation in children. TCRbeta library preparation incorporated unique molecular identifiers. A single record per CDR3 protein comes from TCRdb applying MiXCR to the PCR reads. The sample lists around 530,000 distinct CDR3 sequences; about 30% were seen once. Germline CDR1 SQVTM, CDR2 ANQGSEA. The CDR3 loop spans 15 amino acids. J lost 8 bases, V lost 3 bases, and 4 bases had no gene match. This sequence was found in a human donor who donated a stem cell graft to a child with aplastic anemia. V usage is TRBV29-1 and J usage is TRBJ2-1, with 16 bases fitting TRBD2. Here the sequenced sample was PBMCs from the stem cell graft donor, taken from the stem cell graft. For the CDR3, the DNA is TGCAGCGTTGAGGGACTAGCGGGAGGGGGGGATGAGCAGTTCTTC. It codes for CSVEGLAGGGDEQFF.